The 19 T cell receptor beta chains in this list originate from one sample, sequenced in a study of shared clonotypes between healthy human individuals. The data were produced by immunoSEQ multiplex PCR, yet TCRdb's version contains in-frame clones alone and is incomplete. The sample consists of around 600,000 clones, around 97% of them appearing once. Sequencing input: naive CD4+ T cells sorted from blood. This sample's subset: CD45RA+ positively selected. These receptors were obtained from a woman in her 30s in good health.

The chain links TRBV5-1 to TRBJ1-2, with TRBD1 as a possible D gene (6 bases). This CDR3 has 14 amino acids. Germline V lookup: CDR1 SGHRS, CDR2 YFSETQ. Trimming stripped 4 bases from V and 0 bases from J, with 10 bases between. The CDR3 loop reads CASSRSGANYGYTF. CDR3 DNA: TGCGCCAGCAGCCGTTCAGGGGCTAACTATGGCTACACCTTC.

The chain is built from TRBV11-1 and TRBJ1-1; 9 nucleotides line up with TRBD1. V lost 5 bases, J lost 12 bases, and 10 bases stayed unmatched. CDR3 length: 13 amino acids. CDR1 and CDR2 (germline): SGHAT, FQDESV (reference sequence). The CDR3 region is CASSTWTGEHPFF. CDR3 nucleotide sequence: TGTGCCAGCAGCACCTGGACAGGGGAGCATCCTTTCTTT.

This chain links TRBV28 with TRBJ2-2, with D uncertain. Germline V lookup: CDR1 MDHEN, CDR2 SYDVKM. The CDR3 extends over 10 amino acids. V was shortened by 4 bases and J by 11 bases, with 5 bases between the two germline ends. Here the CDR3 DNA reads TGTGCCAGCAGTTCCTTCGAGCTGTTTTTT. It is translated as CASSSFELFF. The variable domain in full, completed from reference TRBV28 and TRBJ2-2, reads DVKVTQSSRYLVKRTGEKVFLECVQDMDHENMFWYRQDPGLGLRLIYFSYDVKMKEKGDIPEGYSVSREKKERFSLILESASTNQTSMYLCASSSFELFFGEGSRLTVL.

The rearrangement joins TRBV7-3 to TRBJ2-3; 7 nucleotides match TRBD2. Germline V lookup: CDR1 SGHTA, CDR2 FQGTGA. J gave up 5 bases and V 6 bases, and 14 bases lay outside the gene matches. This CDR3 comprises 16 residues. CDR3 sequence (DNA): TGTGCCAGCAGTCCCAACTCCGGGACTATAAGAGATACGCAGTATTTT. It encodes CASSPNSGTIRDTQYF.

V usage is TRBV7-7 and J usage is TRBJ2-6, with D uncertain. Trimming left V 5 bases short and J 5 bases short, with 22 bases between. The CDR3 consists of 18 residues. CDR1 is SSHAT and CDR2 is FNYEAQ in the germline V gene (reference sequence). The CDR3: CASSDGSKSQSRANVLTF. The DNA for the CDR3 is TGTGCCAGCAGCGACGGATCTAAGTCACAAAGTCGGGCCAACGTCCTGACTTTC. The full variable domain, with the rest looked up from reference TRBV7-7 and TRBJ2-6, is GAGVSQSPRYKVTKRGQDVTLRCDPISSHATLYWYQQALGQGPEFLTYFNYEAQPDKSGLPSDRFSAERPEGSISTLTIQRTEQRDSAMYRCASSDGSKSQSRANVLTFGAGSRLTVL.

The V call is TRBV5-4, the J call TRBJ2-3, with TRBD1 matching over 9 bases. The CDR3 contains 16 residues. CDR1 is SGHNT and CDR2 is YYREEE in the germline V gene (reference sequence). Losses at the gene ends were 4 bases for V and 2 bases for J; bases not matched to a gene: 8. CDR3 amino acids: CASSIDRGNPTDTQYF. The DNA for the CDR3 is TGTGCCAGCAGCATAGACAGGGGGAATCCCACAGATACGCAGTATTTT.

The chain has TRBV7-9 and TRBJ2-2, with 7 positions matching TRBD1. The CDR3 sequence is 17 residues long. Looked up from germline, CDR1 is SEHNR and CDR2 is FQNEAQ (reference sequence). J was trimmed by 2 bases and V by 5 bases; bases with no gene match: 11. The CDR3 reads CASSPSGGQINTGELFF. CDR3 nucleotides: TGTGCCAGCAGCCCTTCAGGGGGACAGATTAACACCGGGGAGCTGTTTTTT.

The rearrangement joins TRBV18 to TRBJ2-6, with TRBD2 identical over 7 bases. V was clipped by 5 bases and J by 2 bases; unmatched bases: 9. Germline CDR1 KGHSH, CDR2 LQKENI. This CDR3 has 17 amino acids. CDR3 DNA sequence: TGTGCCAGCTCAGACCTTCAGGGAGGGGCTGGGGCCAACGTCCTGACTTTC. It specifies CASSDLQGGAGANVLTF.

The genes are TRBV5-1 and TRBJ1-1, with 7 bases that match TRBD1. Trimming removed 2 bases from V and 0 bases from J; junction bases left unmatched: 7. The CDR3 runs to 16 residues. CDR1 SGHRS and CDR2 YFSETQ come from the germline V gene. The CDR3 reads CASSFNRGTLNTEAFF. In nucleotides, the CDR3 is TGCGCCAGCAGCTTCAACAGGGGCACCTTGAACACTGAAGCTTTCTTT.

This chain links TRBV6-5 with TRBJ2-5; no firm D call. Trimming removed 2 bases at V and 5 bases at J, with 6 bases between. CDR3 length equals 12 residues. CDR1 is MNHEY, CDR2 SVGAGI, per germline. CDR3 in amino acids: CASSYIGETQYF. The CDR3 DNA sequence: TGTGCCAGCAGTTACATTGGGGAGACCCAGTACTTC.

The chain is built from TRBV29-1 and TRBJ2-3, with TRBD1 identical over 7 bases. The CDR3 runs 14 residues. The germline V gene has CDR1 SQVTM and CDR2 ANQGSEA. The J segment lost 3 bases and the V segment lost 4 bases, leaving 7 bases of the junction unmatched. CDR3 sequence reads: CSVAPGTVTDTQYF. CDR3 coding DNA: TGCAGCGTTGCTCCCGGGACAGTAACAGATACGCAGTATTTT.

The chain is built from TRBV5-6 and TRBJ1-2, with D perhaps matching TRBD1 (5 bases). CDR3 length: 15 amino acids. V was clipped by 5 bases and J by 3 bases, with 17 bases between them. Germline loops: CDR1 SGHDT, CDR2 YYEEEE. The CDR3 region is CASRGGLRDYYGYTF. Written as DNA, the CDR3 is TGTGCCAGCAGAGGAGGACTCAGGGACTACTATGGCTACACCTTC.

This sequence joins TRBV2 and TRBJ2-1, with 7 nucleotides matching TRBD1. Germline CDR1 SNHLY, CDR2 FYNNEI. CDR3 length equals 14 residues. V dropped 2 bases and J dropped 13; count of bases not matched to a gene: 11. CDR3 nucleotide sequence: TGTGCCAGCAGTGAAAGGGGGCCGACTGTAAGCCAGTTCTTC. It codes for CASSERGPTVSQFF.

V is TRBV28 and J is TRBJ1-5; no definite D call. Per germline, CDR1 MDHEN and CDR2 SYDVKM. This CDR3 is built from 16 residues. This CDR3 is CAAERSWFGGNQPQHF. DNA for the CDR3: TGTGCAGCCGAACGCTCTTGGTTTGGAGGCAATCAGCCCCAGCATTTT. Using reference TRBV28 and TRBJ1-5 for the parts outside the CDR3, the full variable domain is DVKVTQSSRYLVKRTGEKVFLECVQDMDHENMFWYRQDPGLGLRLIYFSYDVKMKEKGDIPEGYSVSREKKERFSLILESASTNQTSMYLCAAERSWFGGNQPQHFGDGTRLSIL.

A few counts support this clone. The DNA for the CDR3 is TGTGCCAGCAGTTTAGACAAAAATCAGCCCCAGCATTTT. Protein product: CASSLDKNQPQHF. J is TRBJ1-5 and V is TRBV28; D is ambiguous. V lost 2 bases and J lost 4, with 6 bases in between. CDR1 and CDR2 (germline): MDHEN, SYDVKM. This CDR3 is 13 amino acids long.

The chain recombines TRBV5-1 with TRBJ2-1, with unresolved D. This CDR3 is 12 amino acids long. Germline CDR1 and CDR2: SGHRS and YFSETQ. Trimming removed 3 bases from V and 13 bases from J, with 14 bases in between. The CDR3 reads CASSSNGGDQFF. In DNA, the CDR3 is TGCGCCAGCAGCTCGAACGGCGGCGACCAGTTCTTC.

This CDR3 is CASSPTNGQGGRETQYF. The CDR3 nucleotides read TGTGCCAGCAGCCCAACCAACGGACAGGGGGGGCGAGAGACCCAGTACTTC. This sequence joins TRBV7-2 and TRBJ2-5; 10 bases agree with TRBD1. The V gene end was trimmed by 5 bases and the J gene end by 4 bases; junction bases not matched to a gene: 13. Per germline, CDR1 SGHTA and CDR2 FQGNSA. The CDR3 consists of 17 residues.

This clone was counted a single time. The chain couples TRBV19 to TRBJ2-3, with D unresolved. CDR1 and CDR2 from the germline V gene are LNHDA and SQIVND (reference sequence). Trimming took off 3 bases at V and 8 bases at J, with 15 bases between the two ends. This CDR3 is built from 14 residues. As DNA, the CDR3 is TGTGCCAGTAGTATGAATCAAGCAAGAGGTACGCAGTATTTT. Translating it yields CASSMNQARGTQYF.

The CDR3 region has the DNA TGTGCCAGCAGTTTACCCCAACGGGGGAGGTACAATGAGCAGTTCTTC. It translates to CASSLPQRGRYNEQFF. The chain combines TRBV27 with TRBJ2-1, with D possibly being TRBD2 (6 bases). CDR3 size: 16 residues. From germline, CDR1 is MNHEY and CDR2 SMNVEV (reference sequence). Trimming stripped 2 bases from V and 4 bases from J, with 15 bases between.